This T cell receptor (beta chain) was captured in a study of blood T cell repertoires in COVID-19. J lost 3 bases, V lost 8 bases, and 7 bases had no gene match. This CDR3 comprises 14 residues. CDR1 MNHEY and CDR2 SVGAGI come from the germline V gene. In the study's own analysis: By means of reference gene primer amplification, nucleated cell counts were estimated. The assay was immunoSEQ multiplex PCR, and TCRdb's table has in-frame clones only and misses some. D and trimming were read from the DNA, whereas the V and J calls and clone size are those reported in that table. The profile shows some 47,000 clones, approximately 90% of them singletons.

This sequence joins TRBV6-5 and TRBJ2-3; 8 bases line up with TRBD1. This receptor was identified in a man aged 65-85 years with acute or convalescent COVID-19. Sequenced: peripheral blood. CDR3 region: CASGQGAVTDTQYF. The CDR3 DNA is TGTGCCAGCGGTCAGGGGGCGGTTACAGATACGCAGTATTTT.